The subject of this entry is one T cell receptor beta chain. Its recognized antigen is unknown. The sample holds no much larger clone one base away, and base qualities are not on file. The donors were included in the validation cohort of some 120 subjects, a group kept apart from the approximately 700-subject first cohort. The data are from a study of cytomegalovirus exposure and HLA in healthy donors (dated 2017 in TCRdb). With respect to the entire study: The 500 to 800 repertoires of the first cohort and the 95 to 150 validation repertoires were produced on the same platform, according to a later analysis. The aim of the study was to test whether cataloging public T cell receptors could identify signatures of past pathogen exposure. Besides the first cohort of under 700 subjects, a separate validation cohort made up of 120 different subjects was used. The study combined high-throughput TCR immunosequencing, statistical association of individual TCRs with disease status, and machine learning to predict cytomegalovirus infection status. What the study reported, not specific to this receptor: In a later analysis, TCRs clustered in the first cohort were found to also tend to co-occur in the approximately 120 validation repertoires, with 85% to 95% of cluster scores above 0. In vitro tests confirmed that a few of the cytomegalovirus-associated TCR beta chains recognize cytomegalovirus antigens. All 130 or so repertoires were used to score co-occurrence in the validation cohort in a later analysis, because that analysis had no HLA typing for the cohort. Most TCR sequences were observed very rarely across donors, whereas some public TCRs were present in many individuals. The study listed 170 or so TCR beta chains as associated with cytomegalovirus. The classifier was reported to diagnose cytomegalovirus status with high specificity and sensitivity in both the original and validation cohorts. The authors suggested that the approach could potentially be generalized to other disease states and immunological phenotypes.

Receptors were amplified or captured by the immunoSEQ multiplex PCR assay. Regarding the original processing steps: A statistical classification framework was built to diagnose cytomegalovirus status from the catalog of TCR beta chain sequences. The table comes from immuneACCESS by way of TCRdb, which keeps in-frame sequences with V and J called. Part of the clones is missing from these tables; in studies checked, under half for an unresolved V gene and the rest for unknown reasons. The V and J calls and clone size come from that table; D and trimming were worked out from the DNA. For this sample there are over 100,000 clones; about 90% appear just once. 2% to 2.5% of the sample is taken by the ten largest. Taken from the germline V gene (reference sequence), the CDR1 and CDR2 loops are SGHNT and YYREEE. Including the terminal cysteine and phenylalanine, the CDR3 comprises 16 residues. The kept DNA is CDR3 alone, 48 bases in frame from the first base. Ends trimmed: V by 1 base, J by 9 bases; bases unmatched to a gene: 9.

The TCR was taken from a woman aged 18-29 years in good health and CMV-seronegative. The sequenced sample consisted of PBMCs. The chain joins TRBV5-4 to TRBJ2-1, and 11 junctional nucleotides match TRBD2. The nucleotide sequence is TGTGCCAGCAGCTTGCCGTTAGCGGGGGGGCTGGGTGAGCAGTTCTTC. It encodes CASSLPLAGGLGEQFF.